Following are 24 T cell receptor beta chains from one sample sequenced in a study of patients and donors after allogeneic stem cell transplantation. TCRdb independently ran MiXCR on the RT-PCR reads; one entry per CDR3 protein. This sample carries approximately 410,000 distinct CDR3 sequences, roughly 16% of them seen once, and the ten largest clones take 7.2%. Sequencing was carried out using blood, either unsorted or a sorted T cell fraction (not recorded which). These receptors were obtained from a human donor who was either an allogeneic HSCT recipient or a stem cell or donor lymphocyte infusion donor (not recorded which). It is not recorded whose cells these are; they may come from a transplant donor.

This clonotype has at least ten counts. The V call is TRBV7-9, the J call TRBJ1-2, with D possibly matching TRBD1 (5 bases). The CDR3 runs to 14 residues. Trimming took off 4 bases at V and 8 bases at J, with 17 bases between the two ends. CDR1 is SEHNR and CDR2 is FQNEAQ in the germline V gene (reference sequence). The CDR3 DNA follows: TGTGCCAGCAGCTCAAGGACACACACGGGGGGCTACACCTTC. Residues: CASSSRTHTGGYTF.

The J gene is TRBJ1-3, the V gene TRBV25-1, with 9 bases aligning to TRBD1. The V gene's germline CDR1 is MGHDK and CDR2 SYGVNS. The V and J ends lost 8 bases and 4 bases, in that order; junction bases with no gene match: 3. This CDR3 has 13 amino acids. The CDR3 loop reads CASLGTGGNTIYF. The CDR3 DNA sequence: TGTGCCAGCCTCGGGACAGGGGGAAACACCATATATTTT.

The chain uses TRBV4-1 and TRBJ2-7; 7 nucleotides match TRBD2. From germline, CDR1 is MGHRA and CDR2 YSYEKL. V lost 1 base to trimming and J lost 2 bases; unmatched junction nucleotides: 5. This CDR3 is built from 15 residues. The CDR3 sequence is CASSQGLAVTYEQYF. CDR3 sequence (DNA): TGCGCCAGCAGCCAAGGTCTAGCGGTTACCTACGAGCAGTACTTC.

This clonotype was detected a few times. The chain employs TRBV7-2 and TRBJ2-7; D may be TRBD1 or TRBD2 (5 bases each). There are 15 residues in the CDR3. V was trimmed by 4 bases and J by 6 bases, leaving 19 bases between them. CDR1 SGHTA and CDR2 FQGNSA come from the germline V gene. The CDR3 loop is CASSYDSGGLGEQYF. CDR3 coding DNA: TGTGCCAGCAGCTACGACAGCGGCGGGTTAGGCGAGCAGTACTTC.

The chain has TRBV11-2 and TRBJ1-5; D possibly corresponds to TRBD1 (6 bases). CDR3 length: 17 amino acids. Germline V gives CDR1 SGHAT, CDR2 FQNNGV. The V end was cut by 2 bases, the J end by 3 bases, with 17 bases between. CDR3 loop: CASSLWGRDKSNQPQHF. The CDR3 nucleotides are TGTGCCAGCAGCTTATGGGGCCGGGACAAATCCAATCAGCCCCAGCATTTT.

This clonotype was picked up a small number of times. The rearrangement uses TRBV12-3 or TRBV12-4 and TRBJ2-3; 9 nucleotides line up with TRBD2. CDR3 length equals 16 residues. V dropped 0 bases and J dropped 5; count of bases not matched to a gene: 6. CDR3 nucleotides: TGTGCCAGCAGTTTAGCCACAGCGGGGGGCATAGATACGCAGTATTTT. This translates into CASSLATAGGIDTQYF.

In its sample, this clonotype was seen many times. V and J are TRBV5-1 and TRBJ1-2, with TRBD1 matching 7 bases. CDR3 size: 15 residues. The V gene's germline CDR1 is SGHRS and CDR2 YFSETQ. The junction had 13 bases not matched to a gene; V was cut back by 3 bases and J by 8 bases. CDR3 DNA: TGCGCCAGCAGCTCCGAATCCGGGACAGCCGGGGGCTACACCTTC. As protein: CASSSESGTAGGYTF.

This clonotype was recorded at least ten times. The V call is TRBV13, the J call TRBJ2-7; unclear D gene. Germline assignment: CDR1 PRHDT and CDR2 FYEKMQ (reference sequence). Trimming stripped 3 bases from V and 0 bases from J, with 9 bases between. The CDR3 extends over 14 amino acids. Written as DNA, the CDR3 is TGTGCCAGCAGCTTCGGTAGAGACTCCTACGAGCAGTACTTC. Translation: CASSFGRDSYEQYF.

This clonotype was observed a few times. The gene calls are TRBV7-8 and TRBJ2-7; 8 nucleotides align to TRBD1. The V and J ends lost 3 bases and 6 bases, in that order; junction bases with no gene match: 1. This CDR3 spans 12 amino acids. Per germline, CDR1 SGHVS and CDR2 FQNEAQ. CDR3 bases: TGTGCCAGCAGCTTTGACAGGGGCGAGCAGTACTTC. This codes for CASSFDRGEQYF.

This clonotype was detected only a few times. This sequence joins TRBV30 and TRBJ2-7; D might be TRBD1 or TRBD2, each matching 5 bases. Trimming took off 5 bases at V and 2 bases at J, with 13 bases between the two ends. The CDR3 loop spans 13 amino acids. The germline V gene encodes CDR1 GTSNPN and CDR2 SVGIG (reference sequence). This chain's CDR3 is CAWSQGEPYEQYF. CDR3 bases: TGTGCCTGGTCGCAGGGAGAACCCTACGAGCAGTACTTC. The entire variable domain, with the rest obtained from reference TRBV30 and TRBJ2-7, is as follows: SQTIHQWPATLVQPVGSPLSLECTVEGTSNPNLYWYRQAAGRGLQLLFYSVGIGQISSEVPQNLSASRPQDRQFILSSKKLLLSDSGFYLCAWSQGEPYEQYFGPGTRLTVT.

This clonotype was observed a handful of times. The rearrangement joins TRBV29-1 to TRBJ2-1, with 9 bases lining up with TRBD2. Trimming cost V 7 bases and J 9 bases; bases outside gene matches: 13. The CDR3 is made up of 14 amino acids. Germline loops: CDR1 SQVTM, CDR2 ANQGSEA. The CDR3 nucleotides are TGCAGCGGGGGATTAGCGGGAGCGGGGGGTGAGCAGTTCTTC. It encodes CSGGLAGAGGEQFF.

There are a few counts of this clonotype. This rearrangement joins TRBV2 to TRBJ1-1; tentatively, D is TRBD1 (6 bases). This CDR3 comprises 16 residues. The germline V and J ends were trimmed by 8 bases and 0 bases, with 19 bases remaining between them. Looked up from germline, CDR1 is SNHLY and CDR2 is FYNNEI. CDR3 nucleotides: TGTGCCAGCGGGATGGGCAGGAGGGGGGTGAACACTGAAGCTTTCTTT. It translates to CASGMGRRGVNTEAFF. The entire variable domain, with the rest obtained from reference TRBV2 and TRBJ1-1, is as follows: EPEVTQTPSHQVTQMGQEVILRCVPISNHLYFYWYRQILGQKVEFLVSFYNNEISEKSEIFDDQFSVERPDGSNFTLKIRSTKLEDSAMYFCASGMGRRGVNTEAFFGQGTRLTVV.

A few counts support this clonotype. The rearrangement uses TRBV4-1 and TRBJ2-7; the match to TRBD2 covers 16 bases. V lost 2 bases to trimming and J lost 2 bases; unmatched junction nucleotides: 9. The germline V gene has CDR1 MGHRA and CDR2 YSYEKL. The CDR3 spans 19 residues. CDR3 protein: CASSQRGTSGRGPTYEQYF. CDR3 DNA sequence: TGCGCCAGCAGCCAAAGAGGGACTAGCGGGAGGGGTCCCACCTACGAGCAGTACTTC.

Written as DNA, the CDR3 is TGTGCCAGCAGCCAGGGAGTGAACTATGGCTACACCTTC. This sequence encodes CASSQGVNYGYTF. The chain couples TRBV14 to TRBJ1-2; D gene unclear. The CDR3 is made up of 13 amino acids. The germline V gene encodes CDR1 SGHDN and CDR2 FVKESK. Trimming pared 3 bases from V and 2 bases from J, leaving 7 bases between. Based on the CDR3 plus reference TRBV14 and TRBJ1-2, the full variable domain is EAGVTQFPSHSVIEKGQTVTLRCDPISGHDNLYWYRRVMGKEIKFLLHFVKESKQDESGMPNNRFLAERTGGTYSTLKVQPAELEDSGVYFCASSQGVNYGYTFGSGTRLTVV.

This clonotype was seen ten or more times. The gene calls are TRBV6-5 and TRBJ2-2; weak D call: TRBD2 (6 bases). V gave up 0 bases and J gave up 7 bases, with 15 bases separating them. This CDR3 contains 16 residues. Per germline, CDR1 MNHEY and CDR2 SVGAGI. CDR3 in amino acids: CASSYSTSSAVGELFF. The CDR3 DNA reads as TGTGCCAGCAGTTACTCGACTAGTAGTGCGGTCGGGGAGCTGTTTTTT.

This clonotype was observed a few times. V gene TRBV27 combines with J gene TRBJ1-2; D is ambiguous. This CDR3 is 14 amino acids long. V shed 0 bases and J shed 6 bases, with 11 bases lying between them. From germline, CDR1 is MNHEY and CDR2 SMNVEV (reference sequence). The CDR3 nucleotides read TGTGCCAGCAGTTTATCACCGGGGTCGAATGGCTACACCTTC. Amino acids: CASSLSPGSNGYTF.

Only a few counts were recorded for this clonotype. CDR3 nucleotides: TGTGCCAGCAGTGAAACTGCGGCTAGCTCCTACGAGCAGTACTTC. Translated: CASSETAASSYEQYF. The genes are TRBV6-1 and TRBJ2-7, with unresolved D. The germline V gene encodes CDR1 MNHNS and CDR2 SASEGT. V lost 2 bases to trimming and J lost 0 bases, with 11 bases between them. There are 15 residues in the CDR3.

This clonotype was seen more than once but under ten times. The chain has TRBV4-1 and TRBJ2-1; perhaps TRBD2 as D (5 bases). Trimming left V 0 bases short and J 4 bases short, with 16 bases between. Germline lookup yields CDR1 MGHRA and CDR2 YSYEKL. This CDR3 contains 17 residues. In DNA form, the CDR3 reads TGCGCCAGCAGCCAAGATACGACGGGGTCGGGATACAATGAGCAGTTCTTC. This codes for CASSQDTTGSGYNEQFF.

In its sample, this clonotype was seen many times. This chain uses TRBV10-3 with TRBJ1-2; D perhaps matches TRBD1 (5 bases). Trimming shortened V by 6 bases and J by 0 bases, and 11 bases separated the two germline ends. Per the germline V gene, CDR1 is ENHRY and CDR2 is SYGVKD. The CDR3 has 14 residues. DNA of the CDR3: TGTGCCATCAGGACCGACAGTTCTAACTATGGCTACACCTTC. This codes for CAIRTDSSNYGYTF.

The table lists this clonotype with a few counts. The rearrangement links TRBV20-1 to TRBJ2-1; no firm D call. The CDR3 loop spans 15 amino acids. The V and J ends lost 3 bases and 1 base respectively, with 13 bases between them. Germline V gene lookup returns CDR1 DFQATT and CDR2 SNEGSKA (reference sequence). The CDR3: CSASQLVASYNEQFF. CDR3 nucleotides: TGCAGTGCTAGTCAGCTAGTGGCGTCCTACAATGAGCAGTTCTTC.

The chain has TRBV20-1 and TRBJ1-6; TRBD1 aligns across 7 bases. CDR1 is DFQATT and CDR2 is SNEGSKA in the germline V gene (reference sequence). The ends lost 5 bases at V and 2 bases at J; junction bases unmatched: 3. This CDR3 region has 14 residues. The CDR3 spells CSAADRAYNSPLHF. The CDR3 coding sequence is TGCAGTGCTGCCGACAGGGCCTATAATTCACCCCTCCACTTT.

The chain combines TRBV19 with TRBJ1-4; 9 nucleotides line up with TRBD1. The germline CDR1 and CDR2 sequences are LNHDA and SQIVND (reference sequence). Losses at the gene ends were 6 bases for V and 3 bases for J; bases not matched to a gene: 11. The CDR3 loop spans 17 amino acids. The CDR3 region is CASRIGTGTVANEKLFF. CDR3 DNA sequence: TGTGCCAGTAGGATTGGGACAGGGACAGTTGCTAATGAAAAACTGTTTTTT.

This clonotype was picked up a small number of times. The rearrangement joins TRBV13 to TRBJ2-1; D call uncertain. Deletions cut 0 bases from V and 0 bases from J, with 9 bases between. CDR1 PRHDT and CDR2 FYEKMQ come from the germline V gene (reference sequence). The CDR3 consists of 16 residues. CDR3 loop: CASSLGLAVSYNEQFF. CDR3 nucleotides: TGTGCCAGCAGCTTAGGCTTGGCGGTCTCCTACAATGAGCAGTTCTTC.

This clonotype was seen more than once but under ten times. This chain uses TRBV7-2 with TRBJ2-2; D unresolved. There are 16 residues in the CDR3. Between the trimmed V and J ends, which lost 0 bases and 2 bases, there was a span of 10 bases. Germline values: CDR1 SGHTA, CDR2 FQGNSA. The CDR3 nucleotides are TGTGCCAGCAGCTTAGCCGCATTGAGTAACACCGGGGAGCTGTTTTTT. It translates to CASSLAALSNTGELFF.